The 6 T cell receptor beta chains given below trace back to one sample, sequenced in a study of blood T cell repertoires in COVID-19. Sequenced by immunoSEQ multiplex PCR; TCRdb stores in-frame clones only, minus some. Seen here are about 240,000 clones, over 80% observed once, and the top ten hold more than 6%. The sequenced sample consisted of peripheral blood. These TCRs come from a woman aged 55-69 years with active or convalescent COVID-19.

This clone was seen only a few times. The chain joins TRBV25-1 to TRBJ2-7; D is ambiguous. CDR1 and CDR2 from the germline V gene are MGHDK and SYGVNS. With 3 bases removed from V and 0 bases from J, the gap between germline ends came to 6 bases. The CDR3 is 13 residues long. The CDR3 reads CASSDPFSYEQYF. The DNA of the CDR3 is TGTGCCAGCAGTGATCCCTTCTCCTACGAGCAGTACTTC.

V gene TRBV5-1 combines with J gene TRBJ2-7; 9 bases fit TRBD2. CDR3 length equals 15 residues. Germline values: CDR1 SGHRS, CDR2 YFSETQ. The V segment lost 3 bases and the J segment 6 bases; nucleotides outside the gene matches: 10. Here the CDR3 reads CASSSSGRSPPEQYF. The CDR3 nucleotides are TGCGCCAGCAGCTCCAGCGGGAGGTCCCCTCCCGAGCAGTACTTC.

This clone occurred a few times. V gene TRBV15 combines with J gene TRBJ2-3, with 7 bases aligning to TRBD1. The CDR3 covers 15 residues. Unmatched junction bases numbered 3, after V lost 0 bases and J lost 3 bases. The germline V gene encodes CDR1 LNHNV and CDR2 YYDKDF (reference sequence). The CDR3 nucleotides are TGTGCCACCAGCAGAGACAGGGGGAAAACAGATACGCAGTATTTT. This translates into CATSRDRGKTDTQYF. Using reference TRBV15 and TRBJ2-3 for the parts outside the CDR3, the full variable domain is DAMVIQNPRYQVTQFGKPVTLSCSQTLNHNVMYWYQQKSSQAPKLLFHYYDKDFNNEADTPDNFQSRRPNTSFCFLDIRSPGLGDTAMYLCATSRDRGKTDTQYFGPGTRLTVL.

This clone was detected only once. The chain recombines TRBV12-5 with TRBJ2-1; 10 bases are a match to TRBD2. Germline V lookup: CDR1 LGHNT, CDR2 FRNRAP. J gave up 5 bases and V 1 base, and 2 bases lay outside the gene matches. The CDR3 runs to 15 residues. CDR3 DNA sequence: TGTGCTAGTGGTTTGGGTAGCGGGGGGAACAATGAGCAGTTCTTC. Translated, it gives CASGLGSGGNNEQFF.

The DNA for the CDR3 is TGTGCCAGCAGTGAAGGGGGAGGGGTCGAGACCCAGTACTTC. Protein sequence: CASSEGGGVETQYF. This chain joins TRBV6-1 and TRBJ2-5; TRBD2 agrees at 7 bases. Trimming took 1 base from V and 5 from J; bases not matched to a gene: 4. This CDR3 has 14 amino acids. CDR1 is MNHNS and CDR2 is SASEGT in the germline V gene.

This clone was recorded only once. The chain couples TRBV11-3 to TRBJ2-7; a weak D match, TRBD2 (5 bases). Looked up from germline, CDR1 is SGHNT and CDR2 is YENEEA. This CDR3 comprises 14 residues. V lost 5 bases and J 5 bases, leaving 16 bases between the germline ends. CDR3 bases: TGTGCCAGCAGCAATCTAGCCGCCTGGAACGAGCAGTACTTC. Translation gives CASSNLAAWNEQYF.